The 32 T cell receptor beta chains below come from one sample, sequenced in a study of identical twins. TCRdb reprocessed the 5' RACE reads via MiXCR and lists one record per CDR3 protein. In the table there are a few hundred thousand distinct CDR3 sequences, roughly 20% of which are singletons. Sequenced sample: naive T cells sorted from blood. Receptors were obtained from a man aged 45-65 years in good health.

This clonotype was seen more than once but under ten times. The chain combines TRBV5-1 with TRBJ2-2; 7 bases match TRBD2. The ends lost 4 bases at V and 4 bases at J; junction bases unmatched: 10. Germline V gives CDR1 SGHRS, CDR2 YFSETQ. The CDR3 is made up of 16 amino acids. The CDR3 sequence is CASSTSERGATGELFF. CDR3 nucleotide sequence: TGCGCCAGCAGCACCTCCGAGCGGGGAGCCACCGGGGAGCTGTTTTTT.

This clonotype was counted between two and nine times. The chain has TRBV10-3 and TRBJ1-4; D remains unclear. Germline V gives CDR1 ENHRY, CDR2 SYGVKD. The CDR3 totals 14 residues. The germline V and J ends were trimmed by 6 bases and 4 bases, with 12 bases remaining between them. CDR3 nucleotide sequence: TGTGCCATCAGCAACCGGGGTCTTAATGAAAAACTGTTTTTT. It yields the protein CAISNRGLNEKLFF.

The rearrangement links TRBV7-9 to TRBJ2-1; no reliable D call. The germline V gene encodes CDR1 SEHNR and CDR2 FQNEAQ (reference sequence). The V and J ends lost 9 bases and 7 bases respectively, with 22 bases between them. The CDR3 is 15 amino acids. DNA of the CDR3: TGTGCCAGTCAACTATCGGAAGTCGGCGAGAATGAGCAGTTCTTC. The encoded protein is CASQLSEVGENEQFF.

This clonotype was counted only a few times. The chain couples TRBV3-1 to TRBJ2-1; a possible D gene is TRBD2 (7 bases). Germline CDR1 is LGHDT and CDR2 is YNNKEL (reference sequence). The CDR3 consists of 15 residues. V lost 6 bases to trimming and J lost 7 bases, with 19 bases between them. For the CDR3, the DNA is TGTGCCAGCAGACCTGGGAGGGGGGGGTGGAATGAGCAGTTCTTC. Its protein is CASRPGRGGWNEQFF.

The V gene is TRBV7-8, the J gene TRBJ1-2; no reliable D call. Germline values: CDR1 SGHVS, CDR2 FQNEAQ. V lost 4 bases and J lost 2, with 11 bases in between. The CDR3 is made up of 14 amino acids. CDR3 coding DNA: TGTGCCAGCAGCTCCCTCGGGAGAAACTATGGCTACACCTTC. Its protein is CASSSLGRNYGYTF.

The CDR3 region is CASSPPNNEQYF. For the CDR3, the DNA is TGTGCCAGCAGCCCACCTAACAACGAGCAGTACTTC. The rearrangement links TRBV9 to TRBJ2-7; the D is unclear. V was clipped by 4 bases and J by 5 bases, with 10 bases between them. The germline V gene encodes CDR1 SGDLS and CDR2 YYNGEE. The CDR3 contains 12 residues.

This clonotype was picked up a small number of times. V gene TRBV7-2 combines with J gene TRBJ2-7; TRBD1 agrees at 7 bases. The CDR3 consists of 15 residues. The germline V gene has CDR1 SGHTA and CDR2 FQGNSA. V lost 5 bases and J lost 2; bases outside the gene matches: 9. The CDR3 sequence: CASSPSGTETYEQYF. CDR3 nucleotide sequence: TGTGCCAGCAGCCCCTCGGGGACAGAGACCTACGAGCAGTACTTC.

This clonotype turned up a few times. A read error may explain this, as a much larger clone is one base away. The chain combines TRBV19 with TRBJ1-1, with D perhaps TRBD1 (6 bases). Trimming cost V 9 bases and J 1 base, with 12 bases left between them. The CDR3 is made up of 13 amino acids. CDR1 and CDR2 from the germline V gene are LNHDA and SQIVND (reference sequence). CDR3 sequence (DNA): TGTGCCAGCAGCATACAGGGGAACACTGAAGCTTTCTTT. Translating gives CASSIQGNTEAFF.

This clonotype was counted at least ten times. The genes are TRBV28 and TRBJ2-7; D could derive from TRBD1 or TRBD2 (5 bases each). This CDR3 contains 13 residues. Per germline, CDR1 MDHEN and CDR2 SYDVKM. V was trimmed by 7 bases and J by 6 bases, leaving 16 bases between them. This CDR3 reads CASIGGLTAEQYF. Written as DNA, the CDR3 is TGTGCCAGCATTGGGGGATTGACGGCCGAGCAGTACTTC.

The gene calls are TRBV6-5 and TRBJ2-3; 7 bases map to TRBD1. Germline values: CDR1 MNHEY, CDR2 SVGAGI. V gave up 4 bases and J gave up 1 base; unmatched junction bases: 11. The CDR3 spans 17 residues. The CDR3 DNA reads TGTGCCAGCAGTTTCCCCGGACAGGCTCACGGCACAGATACGCAGTATTTT. The encoded protein is CASSFPGQAHGTDTQYF.

The chain has TRBV20-1 and TRBJ2-1; D not resolved. With 3 bases removed from V and 9 bases from J, the gap between germline ends came to 18 bases. This CDR3 has 14 residues. CDR1 is DFQATT and CDR2 is SNEGSKA in the germline V gene (reference sequence). CDR3 DNA sequence: TGCAGTGCTAGCGGTGGGGTGGCGCTCGGTGAGCAGTTCTTC. Its protein is CSASGGVALGEQFF.

The V gene is TRBV5-5, the J gene TRBJ1-2, with D possibly being TRBD1 (5 bases). V gave up 2 bases and J gave up 3 bases, with 8 bases separating them. The CDR3 runs to 13 residues. CDR1 is SGHKS, CDR2 YYEKEE, per germline (reference sequence). The CDR3 loop is CASSFSRDYGYTF. The CDR3 region has the DNA TGTGCCAGCAGCTTTTCCAGGGACTATGGCTACACCTTC.

The V and J genes are TRBV20-1 and TRBJ2-7, with D perhaps TRBD2 (6 bases). The CDR3 extends over 14 amino acids. Germline CDR1 and CDR2: DFQATT and SNEGSKA (reference sequence). Trimming took off 0 bases at V and 2 bases at J, with 11 bases between the two ends. The CDR3 here is CSARDAGLAYEQYF. The CDR3 DNA sequence: TGCAGTGCTAGAGACGCGGGGCTTGCCTACGAGCAGTACTTC.

This clonotype appeared many times. The chain couples TRBV20-1 to TRBJ2-1, with a weak D call TRBD2 (6 bases). The length of the CDR3 is 14 residues. Germline-derived CDR1 and CDR2 are DFQATT and SNEGSKA (reference sequence). The V end was cut by 2 bases, the J end by 8 bases, with 16 bases between. The CDR3 nucleotides read TGCAGTGCTAGAAAAAGGGCGGGATGGGATGAGCAGTTCTTC. Amino acids: CSARKRAGWDEQFF.

Ten or more counts support this clonotype. The genes are TRBV12-3 or TRBV12-4 and TRBJ1-1; 7 positions match TRBD1. The CDR3 runs 14 residues. V lost 5 bases, J lost 1 base, and 4 bases stayed unmatched. The CDR3 loop is CASSPEGANTEAFF. The CDR3, as DNA: TGTGCCAGCAGTCCGGAGGGGGCGAACACTGAAGCTTTCTTT.

V usage is TRBV29-1 and J usage is TRBJ2-7; maybe TRBD1 (5 bases). Trimming removed 6 bases at V and 0 bases at J, with 12 bases between. There are 13 residues in the CDR3. Germline V CDR1 and CDR2: SQVTM, ANQGSEA. The CDR3: CSVARTNSYEQYF. CDR3 bases: TGCAGCGTCGCCAGGACAAACTCCTACGAGCAGTACTTC.

This clonotype was picked up a small number of times. This chain links TRBV10-2 with TRBJ2-5; D may correspond to TRBD1 or TRBD2 (5 bases each). V was pared by 4 bases and J by 5 bases, with 8 bases between. Per germline, CDR1 WSHSY and CDR2 SAAADI. There are 12 residues in the CDR3. The CDR3 reads CASSGGYETQYF. The CDR3 DNA reads as TGCGCCAGCAGTGGGGGGTACGAGACCCAGTACTTC.

This clonotype was counted only a few times. The chain links TRBV21-1 to TRBJ2-7; the DNA was not used to check the table's D call, TRBD1. TRBV21-1 is recorded as a pseudogene. The CDR3 length is 17 residues. The CDR3, as DNA: TGTGCCAGCAGCAAATCCCCAATTTGGGACGCCGAAACCGAGCAGTACTTC. Its protein product is CASSKSPIWDAETEQYF.

This clonotype was seen at least ten times. V and J are TRBV5-1 and TRBJ2-1; 10 bases map to TRBD2. The ends lost 3 bases at V and 10 bases at J; junction bases unmatched: 13. The CDR3 is 16 residues long. The germline V gene has CDR1 SGHRS and CDR2 YFSETQ. The CDR3 DNA is TGCGCCAGCAGCTCCACCGTGAGCGGGGGGGCCTTAGAGCAGTTCTTC. Its protein is CASSSTVSGGALEQFF.

DNA of the CDR3: TGTGCCACCAGCAGAGATCGTTCGGCAGATACGCAGTATTTT. Translated, it gives CATSRDRSADTQYF. V and J are TRBV15 and TRBJ2-3; D remains ambiguous. Per germline, CDR1 LNHNV and CDR2 YYDKDF (reference sequence). The CDR3 is 14 residues long. The V gene lost 0 bases and the J gene lost 4 bases, with 8 bases spanning the gap. The full variable domain, rest sourced from reference TRBV15 and TRBJ2-3, is DAMVIQNPRYQVTQFGKPVTLSCSQTLNHNVMYWYQQKSSQAPKLLFHYYDKDFNNEADTPDNFQSRRPNTSFCFLDIRSPGLGDTAMYLCATSRDRSADTQYFGPGTRLTVL.

The gene calls are TRBV24-1 and TRBJ2-1, with 10 bases fitting TRBD2. The germline V gene has CDR1 KGHDR and CDR2 SFDVKD. The J segment lost 5 bases and the V segment lost 7 bases, leaving 7 bases of the junction unmatched. The CDR3 has 15 amino acids. The CDR3: CATSVTSGRDNEQFF. DNA for the CDR3: TGTGCCACCAGCGTGACTAGCGGGCGGGACAATGAGCAGTTCTTC.

The chain combines TRBV28 with TRBJ2-1, with no clear D. The CDR3 extends over 13 amino acids. V gave up 3 bases and J gave up 4 bases, with 7 bases separating them. Per the germline V gene, CDR1 is MDHEN and CDR2 is SYDVKM. CDR3 protein: CASSFVRYNEQFF. CDR3 in DNA: TGTGCCAGCAGTTTCGTTAGATACAATGAGCAGTTCTTC.

This chain links TRBV11-2 with TRBJ2-7; 7 bases align to TRBD1. The V and J ends lost 7 bases and 2 bases, in that order; junction bases with no gene match: 11. Germline V gene lookup returns CDR1 SGHAT and CDR2 FQNNGV. CDR3 length: 15 amino acids. The CDR3: CASIKSGDSTYEQYF. The CDR3 DNA reads as TGTGCCAGCATCAAGTCAGGGGACAGTACCTACGAGCAGTACTTC.

This clonotype has a count of ten or more. The genes are TRBV20-1 and TRBJ2-3; TRBD2 might be the D (5 bases). Germline values: CDR1 DFQATT, CDR2 SNEGSKA (reference sequence). The V gene lost 0 bases and the J gene lost 1 base, with 17 bases spanning the gap. The CDR3 is made up of 17 amino acids. CDR3 DNA: TGCAGTGCTAGAGACCCTAAAGGCGGGCCACGCACAGATACGCAGTATTTT. Translated, it gives CSARDPKGGPRTDTQYF.

This clonotype was counted between two and nine times. The CDR3: CASSVVGMGGNQPQHF. In nucleotides, the CDR3 is TGTGCCAGCAGCGTAGTGGGAATGGGTGGCAATCAGCCCCAGCATTTT. This chain connects TRBV9 to TRBJ1-5; no clear D gene. Germline CDR1 and CDR2: SGDLS and YYNGEE. This CDR3 contains 16 residues. V was trimmed by 0 bases and J by 2 bases, leaving 12 bases between them.

There are a few counts of this clonotype. The chain couples TRBV19 to TRBJ2-1, with a possible D match to TRBD1 (6 bases). CDR1 is LNHDA and CDR2 is SQIVND in the germline V gene (reference sequence). This CDR3 is built from 14 residues. Trimming removed 6 bases from V and 1 base from J, with 10 bases in between. CDR3 in DNA: TGTGCCAGTAGACAGGGAAGGTCCTACAATGAGCAGTTCTTC. This sequence encodes CASRQGRSYNEQFF.

The chain is built from TRBV20-1 and TRBJ2-6; perhaps D is TRBD1 or TRBD2 (5 bases each). This CDR3 has 15 amino acids. V was clipped by 6 bases and J by 4 bases, with 16 bases between them. Germline V gives CDR1 DFQATT, CDR2 SNEGSKA (reference sequence). CDR3 loop: CSALPPGTGANVLTF. As DNA, the CDR3 is TGCAGTGCCCTACCTCCAGGGACCGGGGCCAACGTCCTGACTTTC.

The V call is TRBV7-9, the J call TRBJ2-3; D possibly uses TRBD1 or TRBD2 (5 bases each). Germline V lookup: CDR1 SEHNR, CDR2 FQNEAQ (reference sequence). The CDR3 is 13 residues long. Between the trimmed V and J ends, which lost 11 bases and 4 bases, there was a span of 16 bases. The CDR3 spells CAEQRGGADTQYF. CDR3 in DNA: TGTGCCGAGCAGAGGGGCGGCGCAGATACGCAGTATTTT.

The sample holds many counts of this clonotype. This chain joins TRBV4-3 and TRBJ2-5; 9 bases agree with TRBD1. Germline V lookup: CDR1 LGHNA, CDR2 YSLEER. Unmatched junction bases numbered 9, after V lost 2 bases and J lost 5 bases. The CDR3 consists of 16 residues. The CDR3 region has the DNA TGCGCCAGCAGCCAAAACAGGGGGCTTGATCGGGAGACCCAGTACTTC. The encoded protein is CASSQNRGLDRETQYF.

This clonotype appeared a few times. The chain is built from TRBV6-4 and TRBJ2-1; 8 nucleotides line up with TRBD2. This CDR3 is 13 amino acids long. Germline V gene sequence: CDR1 MRHNA, CDR2 SNTAGT. The J segment lost 6 bases and the V segment lost 8 bases, leaving 6 bases of the junction unmatched. The CDR3 sequence: CASRKTSANEQFF. For the CDR3, the DNA is TGTGCCAGCCGAAAGACTAGCGCCAATGAGCAGTTCTTC.

The gene calls are TRBV20-1 and TRBJ1-4; unclear D gene. Germline lookup yields CDR1 DFQATT and CDR2 SNEGSKA (reference sequence). The V end was cut by 5 bases, the J end by 0 bases, with 7 bases between. The CDR3 runs to 13 residues. The CDR3 region has the DNA TGCAGTGCTGTGCAAACAACTAATGAAAAACTGTTTTTT. Residues: CSAVQTTNEKLFF.

This clonotype was seen ten or more times. CDR3 bases: TGTGCCAGCAGCCTATCTCAAACACAGGGAGAAGGCTACACCTTC. As protein: CASSLSQTQGEGYTF. The chain is built from TRBV7-2 and TRBJ1-2; tentative D call: TRBD1 (6 bases). From germline, CDR1 is SGHTA and CDR2 FQGNSA. The CDR3 covers 15 residues. Trimming removed 5 bases from V and 8 bases from J, with 21 bases in between. Together with reference TRBV7-2 and TRBJ1-2, the CDR3 gives the full variable domain: GAGVSQSPSNKVTEKGKDVELRCDPISGHTALYWYRQSLGQGLEFLIYFQGNSAPDKSGLPSDRFSAERTGGSVSTLTIQRTQQEDSAVYLCASSLSQTQGEGYTFGSGTRLTVV.